Listed below are T cell receptor beta chains from one sample, sequenced in a study of memory CD8 T cells in hepatitis C reinfection. Measured with immunoSEQ multiplex PCR; TCRdb has only the in-frame clones, and not every one. The sample records a few thousand clones, approximately 90% being singletons. Sequenced input: naive CD8+ T cells sorted from blood. The receptor source for this set is a man aged 45-65 years with hepatitis C virus infection. CDR3s include the opening cysteine and the closing phenylalanine or tryptophan. Fields, in order: clone size, D gene, J gene, V gene, CDR3 DNA, CDR3 protein. A D gene is named only where the DNA matches it firmly. Expanded clones are given a class, and other clones once, few, many or no size at all.

NA,TRBD1,TRBJ1-4,TRBV9,TGTGCCAGCAGCTCCTCCGGGACAGAGAATGAAAAACTGTTTTTT,CASSSSGTENEKLFF
NA,NA,TRBJ2-7,TRBV13,TGTGCCAGCAGCTTAGGGACAGAGACCTACGAGCAGTACTTC,CASSLGTETYEQYF
NA,NA,TRBJ2-7,TRBV4-3,TGCGCCAGCAGCCAAGATGAAGTACGGGCCTACGAGCAGTACTTC,CASSQDEVRAYEQYF
NA,NA,TRBJ2-2,TRBV27,TGTGCCAGCAGTTTAGGACAAAACACCGGGGAGCTGTTTTTT,CASSLGQNTGELFF
NA,NA,TRBJ2-7,TRBV9,TGTGCCAGCAGCTCCTCGACAGGGACTCTCTACGAGCAGTACTTC,CASSSSTGTLYEQYF
NA,NA,TRBJ1-4,TRBV6-1,TGTGCCAGCAGTGACTGTCCAAGTCTCCTAGTCGACAATGAAAAACTGTTTTTT,CASSDCPSLLVDNEKLFF
NA,NA,TRBJ2-7,TRBV19,TGTGCCAGTAGTATTGGACAGAGCTACGAGCAGTACTTC,CASSIGQSYEQYF
NA,NA,TRBJ1-5,TRBV27,TGTGCCAGCAGTTTATCGGAGAATCAGCCCCAGCATTTT,CASSLSENQPQHF
NA,TRBD2,TRBJ2-7,TRBV6-1,TGTGCCAGCAGCGCTGCTAGCGGCTCCTACGAGCAGTACTTC,CASSAASGSYEQYF
NA,TRBD2,TRBJ2-3,TRBV11-2,TGTGCCAGCAGCTTACTGGCGGGAGGGGGCACAGATACGCAGTATTTT,CASSLLAGGGTDTQYF
NA,NA,TRBJ1-2,TRBV19,TGTGCCAGTAGTATAGTTGGGGGCGGCTATGGCTACACCTTC,CASSIVGGGYGYTF
few,NA,TRBJ1-1,TRBV28,TGTGCCAGCAGTTTAGTGAGCGGGAACGCTGAAGCTTTCTTT,CASSLVSGNAEAFF
NA,NA,TRBJ2-7,TRBV14,TGTGCCAGCAGCCAAGATTATCGGTTTGCCTACGAGCAGTACTTC,CASSQDYRFAYEQYF
NA,TRBD1,TRBJ2-7,TRBV4-3,TGCGCCAGCAGCCAAGATCCAGGGGGTTCCTACGAGCAGTACTTC,CASSQDPGGSYEQYF
NA,NA,TRBJ2-7,TRBV9,TGTGCCAGCAGCGTAGATGCGGTTCGCGAGCAGTACTTC,CASSVDAVREQYF
NA,TRBD1,TRBJ1-1,TRBV7-9,TGTGCCAGCAGCTTTCCACGGGACAGGGGATATAACACTGAAGCTTTCTTT,CASSFPRDRGYNTEAFF
NA,NA,TRBJ2-1,TRBV30,TGTGCCTGGAGTTCGACGTTAGCGGAGCAGTTCTTC,CAWSSTLAEQFF
NA,NA,TRBJ2-3,TRBV27,TGTGCCAGCAGTTTATGGGCAGGCTGGGCAGATACGCAGTATTTT,CASSLWAGWADTQYF
NA,NA,TRBJ2-7,TRBV2,TGTGCCATCAACGACAGGAGCTCCTACGAGCAGTACTTC,CAINDRSSYEQYF
NA,TRBD1,TRBJ1-2,TRBV28,TGTGCCAGCAGCCCCGAACAGGGGGCGATGTCTTCTGGCTACACCTTC,CASSPEQGAMSSGYTF
NA,TRBD2,TRBJ2-1,TRBV27,TGTGCCAGCAGTTTAGCCAGACTAGCGGGAGGCTCCAATGAGCAGTTCTTC,CASSLARLAGGSNEQFF
NA,TRBD2,TRBJ2-1,TRBV27,TGTGCCAGCAGTATAATACCGTTGACTAGCGGGACCAACAATGAGCAGTTCTTC,CASSIIPLTSGTNNEQFF
once,NA,TRBJ1-4,TRBV29-1,TGCAGCGTTGTTCGGACTTCTTTTAATGAAAAACTGTTTTTT,CSVVRTSFNEKLFF
NA,NA,TRBJ1-1,TRBV18,TGTGCCAGCTCACCACCGGGGAGGGTGAACACTGAAGCTTTCTTT,CASSPPGRVNTEAFF
NA,TRBD2,TRBJ2-3,TRBV7-3,TGTGCCAGCAGCTCCGGGACTAGCCAAAGCACAGATACGCAGTATTTT,CASSSGTSQSTDTQYF
NA,NA,TRBJ1-4,TRBV5-6,TGTGCCAGCAGCGCTGGACAGTTTGCAACTAATGAAAAACTGTTTTTT,CASSAGQFATNEKLFF
NA,TRBD1,TRBJ2-1,TRBV27,TGTGCCAGCAGTCAAGCGTCGACAGGGTTCAATGAGCAGTTCTTC,CASSQASTGFNEQFF
NA,TRBD2,TRBJ2-7,TRBV10-3,TGTGCCATCCGCGACGGGACTAGCTACGAGCAGTACTTC,CAIRDGTSYEQYF
NA,TRBD1,TRBJ1-1,TRBV27,TGTGCCAGCAGAATTCGACAGGGTGAAGCTTTCTTT,CASRIRQGEAFF
few,NA,TRBJ1-1,TRBV2,TGTGCCAGCACCCTGTGGGGAGACACTGAAGCTTTCTTT,CASTLWGDTEAFF
NA,TRBD2,TRBJ2-1,TRBV27,TGTGCCAGCAGTATAACCGGGACTACCTACAATGAGCAGTTCTTC,CASSITGTTYNEQFF
NA,TRBD2,TRBJ2-7,TRBV9,TGTGCCAGCAGCGTCCTAGCGGGAGGCTCCTACGAGCAGTACTTC,CASSVLAGGSYEQYF
NA,NA,TRBJ2-3,TRBV1,TGCACCAGCAGCCAACCGAGGAGGGAGACTAGATCCGCTAGCGGGGGAAACTACACAGATACGCAGTATTTT,CTSSQPRRETRSASGGNYTDTQYF
NA,TRBD1,TRBJ1-4,TRBV5-4,TGTGCCAGCAGCCTTGACAGGGATGAAAAACTGTTTTTT,CASSLDRDEKLFF
NA,NA,TRBJ1-3,TRBV30,TGTGCCTGGAGTGGCGGGGGTGTCTCTGGAAACACCATATATTTT,CAWSGGGVSGNTIYF
NA,NA,TRBJ2-1,TRBV7-9,TGTGCCAGCAACCCTAGCGAGACGAATGAGCAGTTCTTC,CASNPSETNEQFF
NA,NA,TRBJ1-2,TRBV9,TGTGCCAGCAGCCCCATACAGGGTTTCTACACCTTC,CASSPIQGFYTF
NA,NA,TRBJ1-5,TRBV19,TGTGCCAGTAGTATAGGTGCAGGGAACAATCAGCCCCAGCATTTT,CASSIGAGNNQPQHF
NA,TRBD2,TRBJ2-2,TRBV27,TGTGCCAGCAGTTTAATGTGGGACCGAACGACTAGCCGTTCCGGGGAGCTGTTTTTT,CASSLMWDRTTSRSGELFF
NA,NA,TRBJ1-1,TRBV11-2,TGTGCCAGCGGCCCACACCCGTTCATGAACACTGAAGCTTTCTTT,CASGPHPFMNTEAFF
NA,NA,TRBJ2-2,TRBV7-9,TGTGCCAGCAGCTTAGACTCCGGGGAGCTGTTTTTT,CASSLDSGELFF
NA,TRBD1,TRBJ2-7,TRBV14,TGTGCCAGCAGCCTTCAGGGGGAAGGCTACGAGCAGTACTTC,CASSLQGEGYEQYF
NA,NA,TRBJ2-1,TRBV4-2,TGTGCCAGCAGCCAAGAGAGACTCTACAATGAGCAGTTCTTC,CASSQERLYNEQFF
NA,TRBD2,TRBJ2-1,TRBV4-2,TGTGCCAGCAGCCAAGCTTTGGCTAGCGGGAGGGATGAGCAGTTCTTC,CASSQALASGRDEQFF
NA,NA,TRBJ2-7,TRBV21-1,TGTGCCAGCAGCAAAGAGGGACTAGCGGGTTTTTCCTACGAGCAGTACTTC,CASSKEGLAGFSYEQYF
NA,TRBD2,TRBJ2-7,TRBV9,TGTGCCAGCAGCGCGGGGGGTGCCACGGACGAGCAGTACTTC,CASSAGGATDEQYF
NA,NA,TRBJ1-2,TRBV10-3,TGTGCCATCTTATCGATTTCGACAGGTGGCTACACCTTC,CAILSISTGGYTF
NA,NA,TRBJ2-1,TRBV11-2,TGTGCCAGCAGCTTAGACCTGAGACTGTCCAACCATAGATACAATGAGCAGTTCTTC,CASSLDLRLSNHRYNEQFF
NA,TRBD1,TRBJ1-1,TRBV6-1,TGTGCCAGCAGTTGGGACAGGGAGGGGAACACTGAAGCTTTCTTT,CASSWDREGNTEAFF
NA,NA,TRBJ1-5,TRBV28,TGTGCCAGCAGTAGGACAGACAATCAGCCCCAGCATTTT,CASSRTDNQPQHF
NA,TRBD1,TRBJ2-4,TRBV27,TGTGCCAGCAGTCTCGGACAGGGCATCCAATACTTC,CASSLGQGIQYF
once,NA,TRBJ2-7,TRBV28,TGTGCCAGCAGTTCCTCAGTCTACGAGCAGTACTTC,CASSSSVYEQYF
NA,TRBD2,TRBJ2-7,TRBV15,TGTGCCACCAGCAAAAGTCTAGCGGTTACCTACGAGCAGTACTTC,CATSKSLAVTYEQYF